This TCR beta chain emerged from a study of a mutant IDH1 vaccine in newly diagnosed glioma. Study overall: Treated patients comprised 62.5% males and roughly 40% females, mean age about 44 years. The study held visit V12 at week 35 and visit V13 at week 47. Patients got radiotherapy, temozolomide, or both beforehand, and most got both.

This clone was recorded only once. The antigen is unknown. Time point defined: week 35, safety follow-up. The study gave 300 ug of mutant IDH1 20-mer peptide per vaccine dose, with topical imiquimod. Each tumor in the donors was a new WHO grade 3 or 4 astrocytoma, IDH1-mutant and ATRX-lost. V dropped 7 bases and J dropped 5 bases, with 12 bases sitting between them. In germline, CDR1 is MNHEY, CDR2 SMNVEV (reference sequence). The CDR3 covers 13 residues. Sequencing used immunoSEQ multiplex PCR; TCRdb keeps in-frame clones, though not all of them. The table includes over 55,000 clones, roughly 79% detected once.

The chain links TRBV27 to TRBJ1-5; D gene uncertain. The material was PBMCs, obtained from a glioma patient whose treatment included an IDH1 peptide vaccine. The receptor's source is a man aged 40-50 years with glioma. Written as DNA, the CDR3 is TGTGCCAGCACCGACGGGGTGGATCAGCCCCAGCATTTT. Translation: CASTDGVDQPQHF.